This TCR beta chain was sequenced for a study of shared clonotypes between healthy human individuals. Study in general: In total, the donors were two women and a few men aged 18 to 49. There were three CD4 naive, three CD4 memory, two CD8 naive and one CD8 memory plates per donor. Study-wide findings and caveats: Non-shared clonotypes were found to have lower generation probabilities than the clonotypes that were shared by all four of the sorted-subset donors.

The germline gives CDR1 SGHNT, CDR2 YYREEE (reference sequence). The V segment lost 0 bases and the J segment 6 bases; nucleotides outside the gene matches: 16. The CDR3 extends over 19 amino acids. It was roughly 190 ng DNA, some 30,000 T cell genomes, that sorted-subset replicate PCRs used. Profiling relied on immunoSEQ multiplex PCR, and the TCRdb table lists in-frame clones only, not all of them. The data contain 600,000 or so clones, 95% to 98% of them singletons. Naive CD8 cells, CD45RO-negative and positively selected for CCR7, excluded terminally differentiated effector memory CD45RA+ cells. About this clone: Its antigen remains unknown.

This clonotype originated in a man in his thirties or forties in good health. Sequencing input: naive CD8+ T cells sorted from blood. The rearrangement uses TRBV5-4 and TRBJ2-3, with 10 positions matching TRBD2. As DNA, the CDR3 is TGTGCCAGCAGCTTGGTTCAGTCAGGCCTAGCGGGAGTCGACGATACGCAGTATTTT. It specifies CASSLVQSGLAGVDDTQYF.